Described below is a single T cell receptor (beta chain) sequence and its context. Germline V gene sequence: CDR1 SGHTA, CDR2 FQGTGA. This CDR3 is built from 16 residues. Between the trimmed V and J ends, which lost 3 bases and 2 bases, there was a span of 13 bases. The data were taken from a study of blood T cell repertoires in COVID-19. Using immunoSEQ multiplex PCR, the repertoire was profiled, and TCRdb retains in-frame clones only, with some absent. Of 300,000 to 350,000 clones in the sample, 90% were seen once. This sequence joins TRBV7-3 and TRBJ2-2; D possibly corresponds to TRBD1 (5 bases). The sample consisted of PBMCs or T cells enriched from blood (not recorded which). This clonotype was obtained from a woman between 18 and 29 years old with acute COVID-19. The CDR3 protein is CASSFQGGVNTGELFF. The CDR3 DNA follows: TGTGCCAGCAGCTTTCAGGGTGGGGTAAACACCGGGGAGCTGTTTTTT.